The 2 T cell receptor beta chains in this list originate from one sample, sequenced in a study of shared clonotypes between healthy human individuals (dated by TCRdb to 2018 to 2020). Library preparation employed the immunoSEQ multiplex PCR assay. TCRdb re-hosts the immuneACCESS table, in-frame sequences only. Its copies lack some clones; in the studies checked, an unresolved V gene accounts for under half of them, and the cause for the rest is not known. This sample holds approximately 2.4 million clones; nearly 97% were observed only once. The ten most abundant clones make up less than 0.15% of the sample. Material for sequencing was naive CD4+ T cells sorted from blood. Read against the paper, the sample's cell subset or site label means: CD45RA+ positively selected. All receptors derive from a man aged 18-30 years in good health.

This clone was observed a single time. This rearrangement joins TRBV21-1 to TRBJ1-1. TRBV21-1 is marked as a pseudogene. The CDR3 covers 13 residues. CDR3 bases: TGTGCCAGCGTCGAAACGGAGAACACTGAAGCTTTCTTT. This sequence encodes CASVETENTEAFF.

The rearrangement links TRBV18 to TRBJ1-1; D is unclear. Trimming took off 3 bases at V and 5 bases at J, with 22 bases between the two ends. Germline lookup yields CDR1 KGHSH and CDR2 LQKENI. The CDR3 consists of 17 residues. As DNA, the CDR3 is TGTGCCAGCTCACCCCCCCATTCCACCAATAGAGAAACTGAAGCTTTCTTT. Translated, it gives CASSPPHSTNRETEAFF.